Sequencing of this TCR beta chain was carried out in a study of technical replicates of blood from a handful of donors. Germline V gives CDR1 SGDLS, CDR2 YYNGEE. The CDR3 consists of 17 residues. Trimming took 0 bases from V and 1 from J; bases not matched to a gene: 6. Data came from immunoSEQ multiplex PCR; TCRdb stores just in-frame clones and leaves some out. Among about 71,000 clones listed, just under 97% were seen once. Sequencing used T cells isolated from PBMCs. This receptor was taken from a human donor in good health. The chain couples TRBV9 to TRBJ2-3; 9 nucleotides align to TRBD2. CDR3 in DNA: TGTGCCAGCAGCGTAGTGGGTATAGCGGGGGGCACAGATACGCAGTATTTT. It translates to CASSVVGIAGGTDTQYF.